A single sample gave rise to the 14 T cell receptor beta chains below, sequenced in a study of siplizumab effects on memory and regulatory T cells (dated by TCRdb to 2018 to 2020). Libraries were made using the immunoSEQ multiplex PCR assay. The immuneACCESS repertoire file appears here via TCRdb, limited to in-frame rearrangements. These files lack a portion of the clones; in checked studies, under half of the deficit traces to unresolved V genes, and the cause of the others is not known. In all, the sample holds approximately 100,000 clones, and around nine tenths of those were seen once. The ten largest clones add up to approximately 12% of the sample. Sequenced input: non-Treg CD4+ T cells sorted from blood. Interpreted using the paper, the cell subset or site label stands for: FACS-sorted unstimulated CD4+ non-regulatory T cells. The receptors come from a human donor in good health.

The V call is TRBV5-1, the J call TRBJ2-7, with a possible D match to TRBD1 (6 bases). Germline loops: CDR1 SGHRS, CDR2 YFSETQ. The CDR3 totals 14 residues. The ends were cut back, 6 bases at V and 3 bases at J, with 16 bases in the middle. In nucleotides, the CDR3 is TGCGCCAGCACAACCGGAGGACAGAACTACGAGCAGTACTTC. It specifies CASTTGGQNYEQYF.

CDR3 coding DNA: TGTGCCAGTAGTATTGACGGCTGGAACACTGAAGCTTTCTTT. This translates into CASSIDGWNTEAFF. J is TRBJ1-1 and V is TRBV19; D uncertain. CDR3 length equals 14 residues. The V end was cut by 3 bases, the J end by 1 base, with 9 bases between. Germline V gene lookup returns CDR1 LNHDA and CDR2 SQIVND (reference sequence).

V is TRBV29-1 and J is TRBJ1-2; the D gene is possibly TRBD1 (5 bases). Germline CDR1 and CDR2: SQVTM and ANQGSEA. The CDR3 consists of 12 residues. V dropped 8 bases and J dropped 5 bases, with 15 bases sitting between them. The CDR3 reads CSLDMPGYGYTF. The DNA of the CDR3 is TGCAGCCTGGACATGCCGGGGTATGGCTACACCTTC.

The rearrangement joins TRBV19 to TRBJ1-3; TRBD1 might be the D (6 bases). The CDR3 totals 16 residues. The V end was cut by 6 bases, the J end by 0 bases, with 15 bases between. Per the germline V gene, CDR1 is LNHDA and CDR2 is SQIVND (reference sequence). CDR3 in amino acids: CASSVPGTISGNTIYF. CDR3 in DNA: TGTGCCAGTAGCGTTCCCGGGACAATCTCTGGAAACACCATATATTTT.

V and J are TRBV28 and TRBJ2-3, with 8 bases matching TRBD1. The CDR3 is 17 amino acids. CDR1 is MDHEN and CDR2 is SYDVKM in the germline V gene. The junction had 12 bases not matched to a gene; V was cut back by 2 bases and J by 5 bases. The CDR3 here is CASSLAGQGHSRDTQYF. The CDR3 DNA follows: TGTGCCAGCAGTTTAGCAGGACAGGGCCATTCGCGAGATACGCAGTATTTT.

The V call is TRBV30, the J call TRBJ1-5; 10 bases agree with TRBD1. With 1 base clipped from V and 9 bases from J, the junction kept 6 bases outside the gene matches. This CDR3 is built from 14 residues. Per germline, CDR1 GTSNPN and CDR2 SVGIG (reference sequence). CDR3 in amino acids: CAWSAGQGGWPQHF. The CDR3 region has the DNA TGTGCCTGGAGTGCCGGACAGGGGGGTTGGCCCCAGCATTTT.

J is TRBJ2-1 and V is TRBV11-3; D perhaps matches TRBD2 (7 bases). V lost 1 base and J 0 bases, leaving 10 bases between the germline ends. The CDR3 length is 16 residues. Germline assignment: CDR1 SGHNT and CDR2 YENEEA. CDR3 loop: CASSLGGGGSYNEQFF. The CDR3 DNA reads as TGTGCCAGCAGCTTAGGGGGGGGCGGCTCCTACAATGAGCAGTTCTTC.

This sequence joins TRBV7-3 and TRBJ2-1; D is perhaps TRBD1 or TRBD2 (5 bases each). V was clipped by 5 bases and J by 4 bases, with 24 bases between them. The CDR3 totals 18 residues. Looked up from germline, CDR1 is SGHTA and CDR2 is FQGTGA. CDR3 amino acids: CASSPAGKMGTTYNEQFF. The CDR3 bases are TGTGCCAGCAGCCCAGCTGGGAAGATGGGGACCACATACAATGAGCAGTTCTTC.

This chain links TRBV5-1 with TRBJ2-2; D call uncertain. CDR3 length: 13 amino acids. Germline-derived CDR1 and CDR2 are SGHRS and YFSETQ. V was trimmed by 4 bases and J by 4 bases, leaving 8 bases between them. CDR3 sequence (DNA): TGCGCCAGCAGCCCCGAAACCACCGGGGAGCTGTTTTTT. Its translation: CASSPETTGELFF.

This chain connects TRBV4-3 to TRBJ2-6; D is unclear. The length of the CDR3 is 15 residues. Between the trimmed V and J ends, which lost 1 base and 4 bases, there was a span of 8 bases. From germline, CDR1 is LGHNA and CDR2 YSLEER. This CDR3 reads CASSQVFGGANVLTF. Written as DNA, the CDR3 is TGCGCCAGCAGCCAAGTTTTTGGAGGGGCCAACGTCCTGACTTTC.

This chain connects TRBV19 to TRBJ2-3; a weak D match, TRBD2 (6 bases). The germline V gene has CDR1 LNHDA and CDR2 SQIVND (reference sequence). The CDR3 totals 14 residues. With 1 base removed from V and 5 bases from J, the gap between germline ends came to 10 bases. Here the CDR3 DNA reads TGTGCCAGTAGTATAGCGGGAGCGGGAGATACGCAGTATTTT. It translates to CASSIAGAGDTQYF. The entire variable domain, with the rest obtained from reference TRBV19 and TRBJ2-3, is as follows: DGGITQSPKYLFRKEGQNVTLSCEQNLNHDAMYWYRQDPGQGLRLIYYSQIVNDFQKGDIAEGYSVSREKKESFPLTVTSAQKNPTAFYLCASSIAGAGDTQYFGPGTRLTVL.

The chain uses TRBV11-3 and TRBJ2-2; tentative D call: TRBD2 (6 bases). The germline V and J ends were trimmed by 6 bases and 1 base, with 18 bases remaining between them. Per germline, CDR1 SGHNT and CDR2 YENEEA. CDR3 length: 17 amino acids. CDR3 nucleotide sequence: TGTGCCAGCAGTTATACGGTCTGGGGGGAGAACACCGGGGAGCTGTTTTTT. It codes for CASSYTVWGENTGELFF.

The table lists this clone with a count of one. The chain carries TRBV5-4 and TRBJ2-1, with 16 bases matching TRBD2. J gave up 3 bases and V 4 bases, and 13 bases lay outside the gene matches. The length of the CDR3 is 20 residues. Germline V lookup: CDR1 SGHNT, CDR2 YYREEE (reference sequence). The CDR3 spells CASSLTGTSGRVRGYNEQFF. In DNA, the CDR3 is TGTGCCAGCAGCCTCACCGGGACTAGCGGGAGGGTGCGGGGCTACAATGAGCAGTTCTTC.

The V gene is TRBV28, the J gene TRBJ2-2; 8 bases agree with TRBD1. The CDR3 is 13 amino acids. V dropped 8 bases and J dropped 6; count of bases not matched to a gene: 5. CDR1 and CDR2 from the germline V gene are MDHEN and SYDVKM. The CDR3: CASLTQGAGELFF. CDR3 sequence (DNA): TGTGCCAGCTTGACACAGGGGGCCGGGGAGCTGTTTTTT.